This T cell receptor (beta chain) was retrieved from a study of OX40 agonist ivuxolimab in advanced cancers. Any history of autoimmune disease or systemic immunosuppression disqualified patients. The CDR3 is made up of 18 amino acids. The ends were cut back, 2 bases at V and 5 bases at J, with 24 bases in the middle. Germline V gives CDR1 SGHTA, CDR2 FQGNSA. Assay used: immunoSEQ multiplex PCR; TCRdb lists only in-frame clones, some missing. The sample contains tens of thousands of clones, 90% to 95% of which appear only once. This material consisted of CD4+ or CD8+ T cells sorted from blood, taken in a trial of the OX40 agonist ivuxolimab. The sequence derives from an adult with an advanced solid tumor such as melanoma, head and neck, liver or kidney cancer. The chain is built from TRBV7-2 and TRBJ2-5, with D possibly matching TRBD1 (6 bases). The CDR3: CASSLNSWGPQGLETQYF. CDR3 DNA: TGTGCCAGCAGCTTAAATTCGTGGGGGCCCCAGGGGCTGGAGACCCAGTACTTC.